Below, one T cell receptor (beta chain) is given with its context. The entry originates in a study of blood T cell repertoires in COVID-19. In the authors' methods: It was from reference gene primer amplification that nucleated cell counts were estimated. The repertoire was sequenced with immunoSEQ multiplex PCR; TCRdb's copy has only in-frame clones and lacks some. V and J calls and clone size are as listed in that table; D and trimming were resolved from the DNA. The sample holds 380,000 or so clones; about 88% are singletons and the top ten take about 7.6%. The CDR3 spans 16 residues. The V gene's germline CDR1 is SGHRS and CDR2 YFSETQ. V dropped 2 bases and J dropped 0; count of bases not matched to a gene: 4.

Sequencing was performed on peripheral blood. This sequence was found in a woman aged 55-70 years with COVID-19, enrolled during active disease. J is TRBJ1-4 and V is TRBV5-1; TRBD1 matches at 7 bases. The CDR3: CASSFITGATNEKLFF. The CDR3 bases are TGCGCCAGCAGCTTCATCACAGGGGCAACTAATGAAAAACTGTTTTTT.